This T cell receptor (beta chain) was profiled in a study of shared clonotypes between healthy human individuals. The assay was immunoSEQ multiplex PCR, and TCRdb's table has in-frame clones only and misses some. The repertoire holds approximately 2.5 million clones, over 85% seen once, with around 0.15% in the top ten. Turning to this clone: Other DNA sequences in this sample translate to the same CDR3.

CDR3 size: 14 residues. Looked up from germline, CDR1 is SGHDT and CDR2 is YYEEEE. Trimming removed 1 base at V and 2 bases at J, with 9 bases between. The chain employs TRBV5-6 and TRBJ2-5; D is undetermined. The sequence derives from a man in his late teens or twenties in good health. The source material was naive CD4+ T cells sorted from blood. Documented subset: CD45RA+ positively selected. CDR3 DNA sequence: TGTGCCAGCAGCTTGCGAGCGCTGCAAGAGACCCAGTACTTC. Translated, it gives CASSLRALQETQYF.